This T cell receptor beta chain was identified in a study of blood T cell repertoires in COVID-19. Germline V lookup: CDR1 ENHRY, CDR2 SYGVKD. This CDR3 is 13 amino acids long. Trimming left V 0 bases short and J 10 bases short, with 12 bases between. The data were produced by immunoSEQ multiplex PCR, yet TCRdb's version contains in-frame clones alone and is incomplete. The table lists over 110,000 clones, approximately 89% of them singletons, with 25% to 35% in the top ten. The sequence derives from a human donor in a cohort sampled during active COVID-19. The sample comprised peripheral blood. V usage is TRBV10-3 and J usage is TRBJ1-1, with D unresolved. The CDR3 DNA reads as TGTGCCATCAGTGAGTCACCAGGCCTCGGAGCTTTCTTT. Its protein is CAISESPGLGAFF.